These T cell receptor beta chains were read from a single sample in a study of control samples from healthy donors and cancer patients. The table came from immunoSEQ multiplex PCR; TCRdb's copy has only in-frame clones and leaves some out. The table records roughly 150,000 clones, almost 90% of them present only once. Input material: blood. The receptors were gathered from a man aged 18 to 29 in good health. The CDR3 runs from the conserved cysteine through the conserved F or W. Rows give clone size only sometimes, using once, few, many, or a class for an expanded clone.

v_gene	abundance	j_gene	CDR3aa
TRBV6-2/TRBV6-3	once	TRBJ2-3	CASSSYRGDTQYF
TRBV9	.	TRBJ2-1	CASSVAGDEQFF
TRBV6-5	.	TRBJ1-2	CASSDIYGYTF
TRBV2	.	TRBJ2-7	CASEDRGRNEQYF
TRBV28	.	TRBJ1-1	CASSLGPYTEAFF
TRBV6-6	few	TRBJ1-5	CATGPDGDQPQHF
TRBV7-6	.	TRBJ2-5	CASSIDSYQETQYF
TRBV5-1	.	TRBJ2-7	CASSLEAANEQYF
TRBV28	.	TRBJ1-4	CASALGGTGAYPATNEKLFF
TRBV2	.	TRBJ2-1	CASRLSSTGKFF
TRBV4-3	.	TRBJ2-5	CASSQDGQGMETQYF
TRBV28	.	TRBJ1-1	CASGQGDTEAFF
TRBV27	.	TRBJ1-1	CASSGAGGGYSEAFF
TRBV13	.	TRBJ2-5	CASSRRGQGLTETQYF
TRBV11-2	.	TRBJ2-3	CASSPRSGVFTDTQYF
TRBV11-2	.	TRBJ2-1	CASSFTSGGSNEQFF
TRBV12-3/TRBV12-4	once	TRBJ1-1	CASSRGMNTEAFF
TRBV6-2/TRBV6-3	.	TRBJ2-3	CASSSGPGSPRTDTQYF
TRBV7-9	few	TRBJ2-6	CASSLRANVLTF
TRBV10-2	.	TRBJ1-4	CASSRTGEPTNEKLFF
TRBV19	.	TRBJ2-2	CASSRWDTGELFF
TRBV6-5	.	TRBJ1-2	CASSRGLDGYTF
TRBV12-3/TRBV12-4	.	TRBJ2-7	CASSFSRAYEQYF
TRBV11-1	.	TRBJ2-2	CASSLAGLPGPDGELFF